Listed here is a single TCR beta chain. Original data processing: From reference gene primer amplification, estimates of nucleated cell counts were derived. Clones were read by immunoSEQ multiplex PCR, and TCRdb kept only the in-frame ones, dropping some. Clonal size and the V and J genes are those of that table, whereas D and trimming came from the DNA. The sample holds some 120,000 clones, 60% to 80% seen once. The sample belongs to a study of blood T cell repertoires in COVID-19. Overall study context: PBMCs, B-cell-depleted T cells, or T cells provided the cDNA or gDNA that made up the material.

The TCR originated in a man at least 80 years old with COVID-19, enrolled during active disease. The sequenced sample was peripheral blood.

The CDR3 here is CASALGTTASYGYTF. CDR3 nucleotides: TGTGCCAGCGCCTTGGGGACTACGGCTAGCTATGGCTACACCTTC. The chain joins TRBV28 to TRBJ1-2; a weak D match, TRBD1 (5 bases). The length of the CDR3 is 15 residues. Deletions cut 8 bases from V and 4 bases from J, with 20 bases between. The germline V gene encodes CDR1 MDHEN and CDR2 SYDVKM.